The 29 T cell receptor beta chains below were found in one sample sequenced in a study of CD8 T cells in ankylosing spondylitis. No antigen has been identified for these receptors. TCRdb independently ran MiXCR on the 5' RACE reads; one entry per CDR3 protein. The data show around 490,000 distinct CDR3 sequences, less than 6% seen once. Study findings and constraints: A TCR beta motif of 8 or 9 highly homologous variants appeared characteristic of ankylosing spondylitis blood.

Sequencing was done on a sample of blood, either unsorted or a sorted T cell fraction (not recorded which). The receptors were gathered from a male donor with ankylosing spondylitis.

This clonotype was picked up a small number of times. The chain couples TRBV3-1 to TRBJ2-1, with TRBD2 matching over 7 bases. Germline loops: CDR1 LGHDT, CDR2 YNNKEL (reference sequence). The V gene end was trimmed by 1 base and the J gene end by 0 bases; junction bases not matched to a gene: 3. The CDR3 contains 16 residues. The CDR3 nucleotides are TGTGCCAGCAGCCAAGTAGGGAGGGGCTCCTACAATGAGCAGTTCTTC. Its protein is CASSQVGRGSYNEQFF.

This clonotype was detected only a few times. The rearrangement links TRBV6-6 to TRBJ1-2; D not certain. In germline, CDR1 is MNHNY, CDR2 SVGAGI (reference sequence). The CDR3 runs 12 residues. V was trimmed by 3 bases and J by 8 bases, leaving 10 bases between them. The CDR3 nucleotides read TGTGCCAGCAGTTATGATTATCAGGGCTACACCTTC. Protein: CASSYDYQGYTF.

Many counts were recorded for this clonotype. V is TRBV4-2 and J is TRBJ1-2; D remains ambiguous. Germline V lookup: CDR1 LGHNA, CDR2 YNFKEQ. Trimming took off 1 base at V and 8 bases at J, with 17 bases between the two ends. The CDR3 is 15 amino acids. CDR3 amino acids: CASSQVFDGMGGYTF. CDR3 in DNA: TGTGCCAGCAGCCAAGTGTTCGACGGCATGGGAGGCTACACCTTC.

Many counts were recorded for this clonotype. J is TRBJ2-7 and V is TRBV29-1; 9 positions agree with TRBD1. After removal of 4 bases from V and 3 bases from J, the junction contained 10 bases not matched to a gene. Germline V gene data show CDR1 as SQVTM and CDR2 as ANQGSEA. This CDR3 has 15 amino acids. The CDR3 DNA is TGCAGCGTTGTCACGGTTACAGGGGGCGGCTACGAGCAGTACTTC. Its translation is CSVVTVTGGGYEQYF.

This clonotype was recorded a few times. The gene calls are TRBV29-1 and TRBJ1-6; 7 nucleotides line up with TRBD1. The CDR3 runs 14 residues. Germline CDR1 SQVTM, CDR2 ANQGSEA. J lost 10 bases, V lost 4 bases, and 10 bases had no gene match. The CDR3 DNA is TGCAGCGTTGTAGAGGGGGCAGAAGGATCACCCCTCCACTTT. Protein: CSVVEGAEGSPLHF.

This clonotype was observed at least ten times. The chain combines TRBV5-1 with TRBJ2-1; 12 nucleotides match TRBD2. V lost 4 bases to trimming and J lost 8 bases; unmatched junction nucleotides: 13. The germline V gene encodes CDR1 SGHRS and CDR2 YFSETQ. This CDR3 comprises 17 residues. As DNA, the CDR3 is TGCGCCAGCAGCCCGCTAGCTAGCGGGAGGGCCATGTATGAGCAGTTCTTC. This sequence encodes CASSPLASGRAMYEQFF.

This clonotype has at least ten counts. V and J are TRBV6-5 and TRBJ1-6, with 10 bases aligning to TRBD1. The germline V gene encodes CDR1 MNHEY and CDR2 SVGAGI. The V segment lost 2 bases and the J segment 0 bases; nucleotides outside the gene matches: 10. The CDR3 consists of 20 residues. The CDR3 reads CASSYAPGQGTGSYNSPLHF. The CDR3 DNA sequence: TGTGCCAGCAGTTACGCTCCGGGACAGGGGACGGGCTCCTATAATTCACCCCTCCACTTT.

This clonotype was recorded many times. The chain couples TRBV7-2 to TRBJ2-1; no firm D call. Trimming took off 8 bases at V and 3 bases at J, with 14 bases between the two ends. The germline V gene encodes CDR1 SGHTA and CDR2 FQGNSA. The CDR3 is 14 amino acids. DNA of the CDR3: TGTGCCAGCCTCGCGGCTCACAACTACAATGAGCAGTTCTTC. As protein: CASLAAHNYNEQFF.

This clonotype was seen at least ten times. The rearrangement links TRBV28 to TRBJ2-4; possible D gene TRBD1, 5 bases. Trimming removed 6 bases from V and 0 bases from J, with 9 bases in between. This CDR3 has 14 residues. Germline values: CDR1 MDHEN, CDR2 SYDVKM. DNA of the CDR3: TGTGCCAGCAGCGACAGTCTAGCCAAAAACATTCAGTACTTC. Protein sequence: CASSDSLAKNIQYF.

This clonotype was seen repeatedly, ten times or more. The rearrangement uses TRBV7-2 and TRBJ1-1, with D possibly matching TRBD1 (6 bases). From germline, CDR1 is SGHTA and CDR2 FQGNSA. The V end was cut by 2 bases, the J end by 7 bases, with 14 bases between. CDR3 length: 14 amino acids. CDR3 DNA: TGTGCCAGCAGCTTAAGGTCCCAGGGGTATGAAGCTTTCTTT. Residues: CASSLRSQGYEAFF.

A remark on this clonotype: Relative to the germline gene, one junction end is altered; a read error may explain this. The rearrangement uses TRBV4-1 and TRBJ2-5; maybe TRBD1 (6 bases). This CDR3 contains 13 residues. Germline CDR1 and CDR2: MGHRA and YSYEKL. DNA for the CDR3: TGCGCCATCAGCCAGGTCAGGGGACAGACCCAGTACTTC. Translation: CAISQVRGQTQYF.

The table lists this clonotype with many counts. The chain uses TRBV6-1 and TRBJ2-7; 7 bases agree with TRBD1. The V gene end was trimmed by 7 bases and the J gene end by 0 bases; junction bases not matched to a gene: 6. The CDR3 consists of 14 residues. The germline gives CDR1 MNHNS, CDR2 SASEGT. CDR3 protein: CASIPGTDSYEQYF. In nucleotides, the CDR3 is TGTGCCAGCATTCCCGGGACAGACTCCTACGAGCAGTACTTC.

In regard to this clonotype: A much more abundant neighbour one base away suggests this may be a read error. V and J are TRBV5-6 and TRBJ2-7; a weak D match, TRBD1 (6 bases). The CDR3 is 13 residues long. Germline V gene data show CDR1 as SGHDT and CDR2 as YYEEEE. Trimming took 4 bases from V and 3 from J, leaving 11 bases between them. CDR3 loop: CASSHGQFYEQYF. Written as DNA, the CDR3 is TGTGCCAGCAGCCACGGACAGTTCTACGAGCAGTACTTC. The variable domain in full, with the rest retrieved from reference TRBV5-6 and TRBJ2-7, is DAGVTQSPTHLIKTRGQQVTLRCSPKSGHDTVSWYQQALGQGPQFIFQYYEEEERQRGNFPDRFSGHQFPNYSSELNVNALLLGDSALYLCASSHGQFYEQYFGPGTRLTVT.

This clonotype has a count of ten or more. The chain couples TRBV7-2 to TRBJ1-1; D unresolved. V shed 6 bases and J shed 1 base, with 9 bases lying between them. Germline V gives CDR1 SGHTA, CDR2 FQGNSA. This CDR3 region has 13 residues. The DNA for the CDR3 is TGTGCCAGCAGAGTAACACCGAACACTGAAGCTTTCTTT. This gives the protein CASRVTPNTEAFF. Full variable domain (rest looked up from reference TRBV7-2 and TRBJ1-1): GAGVSQSPSNKVTEKGKDVELRCDPISGHTALYWYRQSLGQGLEFLIYFQGNSAPDKSGLPSDRFSAERTGGSVSTLTIQRTQQEDSAVYLCASRVTPNTEAFFGQGTRLTVV.

The table lists this clonotype with many counts. The V and J genes are TRBV21-1 and TRBJ1-1; the table's TRBD1 call for D was not verified on the DNA. TRBV21-1 is termed a pseudogene. The CDR3 runs 17 residues. The CDR3 loop is CASISLRQGFQGTEAFF. The CDR3 DNA is TGTGCCAGCATTTCCCTCCGACAGGGGTTCCAGGGCACTGAAGCTTTCTTT.

The sample holds many counts of this clonotype. The rearrangement joins TRBV6-2 or TRBV6-3 to TRBJ2-7; D might be TRBD2 (5 bases). The CDR3 consists of 14 residues. Germline CDR1 MNHEY, CDR2 SVGEGT. V was shortened by 4 bases and J by 5 bases, with 15 bases between the two germline ends. DNA of the CDR3: TGTGCCAGCAGTTCCACACCGGGAATTAACGAGCAGTACTTC. Amino acid sequence: CASSSTPGINEQYF.

This clonotype has ten or more counts. V usage is TRBV7-9 and J usage is TRBJ1-2; 7 bases are shared with TRBD1. The CDR3 is 17 residues long. Per the germline V gene, CDR1 is SEHNR and CDR2 is FQNEAQ (reference sequence). Trimming took 2 bases from V and 4 from J; bases not matched to a gene: 13. The CDR3 coding sequence is TGTGCCAGCAGCTTAATCCGGGACAGCGGACCTTCCTATGGCTACACCTTC. As protein: CASSLIRDSGPSYGYTF.

This clonotype has a handful of counts. The chain is built from TRBV6-5 and TRBJ1-1, with TRBD1 matching 7 bases. The CDR3 has 15 residues. Looked up from germline, CDR1 is MNHEY and CDR2 is SVGAGI. Trimming at V came to 0 bases and at J to 3 bases, leaving 4 bases not matched to a gene. The CDR3 loop is CASSYSKGGYTEAFF. The CDR3 nucleotides are TGTGCCAGCAGTTACTCGAAAGGGGGCTACACTGAAGCTTTCTTT.

This clonotype was recorded only once. J is TRBJ1-1 and V is TRBV2, with D unclear. Germline loops: CDR1 SNHLY, CDR2 FYNNEI. CDR3 length: 15 residues. Between the trimmed V and J ends, which lost 2 bases and 1 base, there was a span of 11 bases. The CDR3 loop is CASSERWTGNTEAFF. CDR3 DNA sequence: TGTGCCAGCAGTGAAAGGTGGACGGGGAACACTGAAGCTTTCTTT.

This rearrangement joins TRBV18 to TRBJ2-3, with 9 bases fitting TRBD2. V shed 4 bases and J 2 bases; nucleotides not matched to a gene: 22. This CDR3 region has 21 residues. The germline V gene has CDR1 KGHSH and CDR2 LQKENI. CDR3 amino acids: CASSQGTSHFPRVHPTDTQYF. Written as DNA, the CDR3 is TGTGCCAGCTCACAAGGGACTAGCCATTTCCCCAGGGTGCACCCCACAGATACGCAGTATTTT.

The CDR3 spells CASSILGTDTDTQYF. CDR3 DNA sequence: TGTGCCAGCTCAATACTGGGGACTGACACAGATACGCAGTATTTT. The gene calls are TRBV18 and TRBJ2-3, with D perhaps matching TRBD2 (6 bases). The CDR3 totals 15 residues. Deletions cut 5 bases from V and 2 bases from J, with 14 bases between. CDR1 is KGHSH and CDR2 is LQKENI in the germline V gene. The full variable domain, its missing parts supplied by reference TRBV18 and TRBJ2-3, is NAGVMQNPRHLVRRRGQEARLRCSPMKGHSHVYWYRQLPEEGLKFMVYLQKENIIDESGMPKERFSAEFPKEGPSILRIQQVVRGDSAAYFCASSILGTDTDTQYFGPGTRLTVL.

This clonotype was observed many times. CDR3 nucleotides: TGCAGTGTGGAAGAGGGTGAAAAACTGTTTTTT. Residues: CSVEEGEKLFF. The rearrangement joins TRBV20-1 to TRBJ1-4; D ambiguous. The V gene lost 7 bases and the J gene lost 7 bases, with 10 bases spanning the gap. Looked up from germline, CDR1 is DFQATT and CDR2 is SNEGSKA (reference sequence). The CDR3 has 11 amino acids.

This clonotype has ten or more counts. This chain uses TRBV7-9 with TRBJ1-1, with D unclear. V was shortened by 3 bases and J by 4 bases, with 9 bases between the two germline ends. Germline assignment: CDR1 SEHNR and CDR2 FQNEAQ (reference sequence). CDR3 length: 13 residues. The chain's CDR3 is CASSLVRTTEAFF. In DNA form, the CDR3 reads TGTGCCAGCAGCTTGGTCCGGACCACTGAAGCTTTCTTT.

This sequence joins TRBV21-1 and TRBJ2-3; TRBD2 is the table's D call and was not checked against the DNA. TRBV21-1 is marked as a pseudogene. There are 18 residues in the CDR3. CDR3: CASSKINNGTRLPDTQYF. The CDR3 nucleotides read TGTGCCAGCAGCAAAATAAATAACGGGACTAGACTCCCAGATACGCAGTATTTT.

This clonotype occurred many times. The chain links TRBV5-1 to TRBJ1-2; TRBD1 might be the D (5 bases). Germline V lookup: CDR1 SGHRS, CDR2 YFSETQ. Deletions cut 5 bases from V and 0 bases from J, with 23 bases between. The length of the CDR3 is 18 residues. CDR3 nucleotide sequence: TGCGCCAGCAGTCTGAGGTGGCAGGGAAGCCTGGCTAACTATGGCTACACCTTC. It is translated as CASSLRWQGSLANYGYTF.

This clonotype was seen many times. The junction differs from germline at one of its ends, possibly a read error. V and J are TRBV5-1 and TRBJ1-1; the D gene is possibly TRBD1 (5 bases). Germline CDR1 SGHRS, CDR2 YFSETQ. The CDR3 extends over 14 amino acids. The CDR3 sequence: CASSFDSLNTEAFF. In nucleotides, the CDR3 is TGTGCCAGCAGTTTCGACAGTTTGAACACTGAAGCTTTCTTT.

This clonotype was detected many times. V usage is TRBV7-2 and J usage is TRBJ2-3; D possibly corresponds to TRBD2 (7 bases). Germline V gives CDR1 SGHTA, CDR2 FQGNSA. Trimming pared 2 bases from V and 3 bases from J, leaving 15 bases between. CDR3 length: 16 residues. DNA for the CDR3: TGTGCCAGCAGCTTAACTAGGGGGGGCGGAACAGATACGCAGTATTTT. It translates to CASSLTRGGGTDTQYF.

This clonotype came up many times. The chain employs TRBV7-9 and TRBJ2-7, with D unclear. The CDR3 runs 14 residues. Trimming took off 5 bases at V and 4 bases at J, with 15 bases between the two ends. CDR1 and CDR2 from the germline V gene are SEHNR and FQNEAQ (reference sequence). The CDR3: CASSLLLTPYEQYF. DNA for the CDR3: TGTGCCAGCAGCCTCCTTCTTACTCCATACGAGCAGTACTTC.

This clonotype appeared many times. This sequence joins TRBV6-1 and TRBJ2-7; 9 bases are a match to TRBD2. The J segment lost 3 bases and the V segment lost 4 bases, leaving 10 bases of the junction unmatched. Germline V lookup: CDR1 MNHNS, CDR2 SASEGT. This CDR3 is built from 16 residues. CDR3 loop: CASSGPASGNSYEQYF. The DNA of the CDR3 is TGTGCCAGCAGTGGGCCGGCTAGCGGGAATAGCTACGAGCAGTACTTC.